Shown below are 21 T cell receptor beta chains from a single sample sequenced in a study of T cells after posttransplantation cyclophosphamide. Method: immunoSEQ multiplex PCR; TCRdb's copy keeps in-frame clones and lacks some. The sample yields about 32,000 clones, approximately 90% seen once. The sample comprised PBMCs. Every receptor here comes from a woman aged 40-49 years with a blood cancer, CMV-positive, and with a related stem cell donor.

The chain couples TRBV5-1 to TRBJ1-2; 10 nucleotides line up with TRBD1. Germline CDR1 reads SGHRS; CDR2 reads YFSETQ. The CDR3 has 14 amino acids. The V and J ends lost 3 bases and 6 bases, in that order; junction bases with no gene match: 5. CDR3 sequence: CASSSGQGLDGYTF. The CDR3 region has the DNA TGCGCCAGCAGCTCGGGACAGGGGCTGGATGGCTACACCTTC.

The chain couples TRBV5-1 to TRBJ2-5; TRBD2 agrees at 9 bases. The CDR3 sequence is 14 residues long. The V and J ends lost 4 bases and 5 bases, in that order; junction bases with no gene match: 6. Germline V gives CDR1 SGHRS, CDR2 YFSETQ. CDR3 sequence: CASSGAGGPETQYF. The CDR3 region has the DNA TGCGCCAGCAGCGGGGCGGGGGGGCCGGAGACCCAGTACTTC.

V gene TRBV7-9 combines with J gene TRBJ1-1; TRBD1 matches 7 bases. V lost 5 bases to trimming and J lost 0 bases; unmatched junction nucleotides: 3. CDR1 and CDR2 (germline): SEHNR, FQNEAQ (reference sequence). The CDR3 has 14 residues. CDR3 region: CASSPTGLNTEAFF. The CDR3 DNA reads TGTGCCAGCAGCCCGACAGGGTTGAACACTGAAGCTTTCTTT. Full variable domain (remainder filled in from reference TRBV7-9 and TRBJ1-1): DTGVSQNPRHKITKRGQNVTFRCDPISEHNRLYWYRQTLGQGPEFLTYFQNEAQLEKSRLLSDRFSAERPKGSFSTLEIQRTEQGDSAMYLCASSPTGLNTEAFFGQGTRLTVV.

V gene TRBV5-1 combines with J gene TRBJ2-7; a weak D match, TRBD2 (5 bases). Germline V CDR1 and CDR2: SGHRS, YFSETQ. V was shortened by 7 bases and J by 0 bases, with 20 bases between the two germline ends. This CDR3 has 16 residues. The CDR3 DNA is TGCGCCAGCGGCCGGGGAAGGCGCCAGTACTCCTACGAGCAGTACTTC. Translation gives CASGRGRRQYSYEQYF.

A few counts support this clone. The gene calls are TRBV7-9 and TRBJ1-1; TRBD1 is a possible D gene (6 bases). V lost 0 bases and J 3 bases, leaving 11 bases between the germline ends. The CDR3 covers 15 residues. Germline V CDR1 and CDR2: SEHNR, FQNEAQ (reference sequence). The CDR3 loop reads CASSLAQGWDTEAFF. The CDR3 nucleotides read TGTGCCAGCAGCTTAGCACAGGGTTGGGACACTGAAGCTTTCTTT.

The chain is built from TRBV15 and TRBJ1-1; D remains ambiguous. Germline CDR1 and CDR2: LNHNV and YYDKDF (reference sequence). The CDR3 is 12 residues long. Trimming removed 0 bases at V and 9 bases at J, with 8 bases between. CDR3 DNA sequence: TGTGCCACCAGCAGAGACGGGTTTCAAGCTTTCTTT. Translation gives CATSRDGFQAFF.

The chain links TRBV6-7 to TRBJ2-6; no clear D gene. TRBV6-7 is sorted into the ORF group, with uncertain function. The CDR3 contains 18 residues. Trimming pared 5 bases from V and 5 bases from J, leaving 22 bases between. The CDR3 loop reads CASSICERIKSRANVLTF. In DNA, the CDR3 is TGTGCCAGCAGTATCTGTGAGCGTATTAAAAGTCGGGCCAACGTCCTGACTTTC.

The DNA of the CDR3 is TGTGCCAGCAGTTTACAAGGGGAGGGTCAGCCCCAGCATTTT. Protein product: CASSLQGEGQPQHF. V is TRBV28 and J is TRBJ1-5; D perhaps matches TRBD1 (5 bases). Trimming stripped 2 bases from V and 6 bases from J, with 11 bases between. Germline CDR1 is MDHEN and CDR2 is SYDVKM. This CDR3 contains 14 residues.

The chain has TRBV11-1 and TRBJ2-3; 8 nucleotides align to TRBD2. Germline CDR1 reads SGHAT; CDR2 reads FQDESV (reference sequence). J gave up 3 bases and V 4 bases, and 6 bases lay outside the gene matches. This CDR3 comprises 15 residues. The CDR3 sequence: CASSSGTGGTDTQYF. The CDR3 DNA is TGTGCCAGCAGCTCCGGGACGGGAGGGACAGATACGCAGTATTTT.

V gene TRBV5-1 combines with J gene TRBJ2-2; D gene unclear. The CDR3 loop spans 13 amino acids. Trimming shortened V by 2 bases and J by 2 bases, and 4 bases separated the two germline ends. Germline V gene sequence: CDR1 SGHRS, CDR2 YFSETQ. The CDR3 reads CASSFGNTGELFF. CDR3 nucleotides: TGCGCCAGCAGCTTCGGTAACACCGGGGAGCTGTTTTTT.

The V call is TRBV6-6, the J call TRBJ1-2; the D is unclear. The ends were cut back, 6 bases at V and 4 bases at J, with 6 bases in the middle. The CDR3 covers 11 residues. From germline, CDR1 is MNHNY and CDR2 SVGAGI (reference sequence). The DNA for the CDR3 is TGTGCCAGCAGAGAGGGCTATGGCTACACCTTC. It yields the protein CASREGYGYTF.

The J gene is TRBJ1-2, the V gene TRBV27, with D perhaps matching TRBD1 (6 bases). Deletions cut 5 bases from V and 7 bases from J, with 14 bases between. CDR1 is MNHEY, CDR2 SMNVEV, per germline (reference sequence). The CDR3 runs to 13 residues. CDR3 loop: CASSRGDTSGYTF. Here the CDR3 DNA reads TGTGCCAGCAGTCGAGGGGACACAAGTGGCTACACCTTC.

V gene TRBV2 combines with J gene TRBJ2-7; 8 bases are a match to TRBD2. Trimming took 6 bases from V and 8 from J; bases not matched to a gene: 12. CDR3 length: 14 amino acids. CDR1 is SNHLY and CDR2 is FYNNEI in the germline V gene. The CDR3 sequence: CASRSGTRYSKQYF. The CDR3 nucleotides are TGTGCCAGCAGGTCCGGGACTAGGTACTCTAAGCAGTACTTC.

The genes are TRBV5-6 and TRBJ2-3; 9 positions agree with TRBD2. CDR1 is SGHDT and CDR2 is YYEEEE in the germline V gene. Trimming cost V 0 bases and J 3 bases; bases outside gene matches: 5. The CDR3 runs to 16 residues. CDR3 nucleotide sequence: TGTGCCAGCAGCTTGGCGGCTAGCGGGGCGACAGATACGCAGTATTTT. Translating gives CASSLAASGATDTQYF.

This chain uses TRBV9 with TRBJ2-1; 8 bases are a match to TRBD2. This CDR3 is 15 amino acids long. CDR1 is SGDLS and CDR2 is YYNGEE in the germline V gene. V trimming: 0 bases; J trimming: 3 bases; junction bases outside the gene matches: 2. The chain's CDR3 is CASSVGAGGYNEQFF. The CDR3 DNA reads as TGTGCCAGCAGCGTAGGGGCGGGGGGCTACAATGAGCAGTTCTTC.

The chain employs TRBV4-1 and TRBJ1-6, with 8 bases fitting TRBD1. The CDR3 is 17 amino acids. After removal of 0 bases from V and 2 bases from J, the junction contained 3 bases not matched to a gene. Germline values: CDR1 MGHRA, CDR2 YSYEKL. CDR3: CASSQDPTGAYNSPLHF. CDR3 coding DNA: TGCGCCAGCAGCCAAGATCCGACAGGGGCCTATAATTCACCCCTCCACTTT.

The chain combines TRBV11-3 with TRBJ1-3, with 7 bases fitting TRBD1. CDR3 length: 15 amino acids. Germline loops: CDR1 SGHNT, CDR2 YENEEA. V shed 5 bases, J shed 2 bases, and the junction held 6 bases outside the gene matches. Written as DNA, the CDR3 is TGTGCCAGCAGCAAAACAGGGGCCCCTGGAAACACCATATATTTT. Protein product: CASSKTGAPGNTIYF.

This sequence joins TRBV7-9 and TRBJ1-2, with D possibly being TRBD1 (6 bases). Germline lookup yields CDR1 SEHNR and CDR2 FQNEAQ (reference sequence). The CDR3 is made up of 14 amino acids. Trimming removed 5 bases from V and 4 bases from J, with 14 bases in between. This CDR3 reads CASSPDRQTYGYTF. The CDR3 DNA is TGTGCCAGCAGCCCAGACAGGCAAACCTATGGCTACACCTTC.

V is TRBV5-1 and J is TRBJ1-1; D gene ambiguous. Germline V gives CDR1 SGHRS, CDR2 YFSETQ. The CDR3 totals 14 residues. V gave up 0 bases and J gave up 5 bases, with 11 bases separating them. The CDR3 coding sequence is TGCGCCAGCAGCTTGGAGATAGGGAGGACTGAAGCTTTCTTT. It codes for CASSLEIGRTEAFF.

The chain joins TRBV11-2 to TRBJ2-7; 10 nucleotides align to TRBD1. CDR3 length: 14 amino acids. Germline V CDR1 and CDR2: SGHAT, FQNNGV. Trimming took 5 bases from V and 5 from J; bases not matched to a gene: 6. The CDR3 reads CASSPDRGRNEQYF. CDR3 nucleotides: TGTGCCAGCAGCCCGGACAGGGGGAGGAACGAGCAGTACTTC.

The chain employs TRBV6-6 and TRBJ2-2; TRBD2 is a possible D gene (5 bases). V was trimmed by 5 bases and J by 4 bases, leaving 14 bases between them. The length of the CDR3 is 15 residues. Germline values: CDR1 MNHNY, CDR2 SVGAGI (reference sequence). CDR3 residues: CASSQTSRGTGELFF. CDR3 coding DNA: TGTGCCAGCAGTCAAACTAGTCGCGGCACCGGGGAGCTGTTTTTT.